The subject of this entry is one T cell receptor beta chain. Its antigen is unknown. Base qualities are not at hand, and no much larger clone is one base apart. Patients with a history of autoimmune disease or receiving systemic immunosuppression were excluded from the trial. In every dose cohort, peripheral blood was drawn for TCR sequencing at baseline, cycle 4 day 1, and cycle 7 day 1. The samples were drawn from a first-in-human, open-label, multicenter phase I dose-escalation trial of ivuxolimab. The trial enrolled adults with locally advanced or metastatic head and neck squamous cell, hepatocellular, melanoma or renal cell carcinoma. CD4+ and CD8+ T cells were sorted separately from peripheral blood before TCR sequencing. These data come from a study of OX40 agonist ivuxolimab in advanced cancers. With respect to the entire study: The costimulatory receptor OX40 (CD134) was targeted by ivuxolimab, a fully human IgG2 agonistic monoclonal antibody. Intravenous ivuxolimab was administered to patients every 2 weeks at six dose levels: 0.01, 0.1, 0.3, 1.5, 3 and 10 mg/kg. Among the roughly 50 dose-escalation patients, around 20 had hepatocellular carcinoma, roughly 15 melanoma, 9 renal cell carcinoma and 9 head and neck cancer. In the dose-escalation cohort, around four fifths of patients were male, and the mean age was around 65 years with a range of roughly 20 to 85. Prior anti-PD-1, anti-PD-L1 or anti-CTLA-4 therapy was permitted, and checkpoint inhibitors had been received by less than 45% of dose-escalation patients. Partial responses occurred in three dose-escalation patients: two with cutaneous melanoma and one with hepatocellular carcinoma. The purpose of peripheral TCRbeta sequencing was to test whether ivuxolimab changed TCR sequence diversity and led to clonal T-cell expansion. The paper covers the monotherapy dose-escalation part of the phase I ivuxolimab trial, which included N = 52 patients. Summary of the overall study and its limitations: After ivuxolimab, CD8+ T cells had more expanded clones than CD4+ T cells on average. In partial responders in the 0.1-3.0 mg/kg groups, normalized peripheral clonal expansion was found to be among the lowest, especially among CD8+ T cells. Low levels of normalized T-cell clonal expansion were also seen in some patients who did not respond. At doses of 0.1 to 3.0 mg/kg, clonal expansion of both CD4+ and CD8+ T cells in blood was seen between baseline and week 6. The antigen specificity of the peripheral T cells that underwent clonal expansion was not determined.

The CDR3 runs 14 amino acids, cysteine and phenylalanine included. The entry retains the CDR3 DNA only, 42 bases that are in frame from base 1. CDR1 is given as SGHRS and CDR2 as YFSETQ, both from the germline V gene. Trimming takes 3 bases from V and 0 bases from J, and the germline ends sit 7 bases apart. To sequence the TCRbeta CDR3 region, genomic DNA was isolated from the sorted cells. The immunoSEQ Assay was used for sequencing of TCRbeta CDR3 regions. As stored in TCRdb, this immuneACCESS dataset retains in-frame rearrangements with V and J assigned. A fraction of the clones does not appear; measured against another copy, unresolved V genes explain less than half of the discrepancy, and the remainder lacks a known reason. This sample has approximately 70,000 clones in its table, and 80% to 90% of those were observed once. 2.8% of the sample lies in the top ten.

This clonotype originated in an adult with an advanced solid tumor such as melanoma, head and neck, liver or kidney cancer. Recombination joined TRBV5-1 with TRBJ2-1; the D gene cannot be named for sure. Material: CD4+ or CD8+ T cells sorted from blood, obtained in a trial of the OX40 agonist ivuxolimab. The CDR3 region: CASSYQSSYNEQFF. The bases read TGCGCCAGCAGCTACCAGAGCTCCTACAATGAGCAGTTCTTC.